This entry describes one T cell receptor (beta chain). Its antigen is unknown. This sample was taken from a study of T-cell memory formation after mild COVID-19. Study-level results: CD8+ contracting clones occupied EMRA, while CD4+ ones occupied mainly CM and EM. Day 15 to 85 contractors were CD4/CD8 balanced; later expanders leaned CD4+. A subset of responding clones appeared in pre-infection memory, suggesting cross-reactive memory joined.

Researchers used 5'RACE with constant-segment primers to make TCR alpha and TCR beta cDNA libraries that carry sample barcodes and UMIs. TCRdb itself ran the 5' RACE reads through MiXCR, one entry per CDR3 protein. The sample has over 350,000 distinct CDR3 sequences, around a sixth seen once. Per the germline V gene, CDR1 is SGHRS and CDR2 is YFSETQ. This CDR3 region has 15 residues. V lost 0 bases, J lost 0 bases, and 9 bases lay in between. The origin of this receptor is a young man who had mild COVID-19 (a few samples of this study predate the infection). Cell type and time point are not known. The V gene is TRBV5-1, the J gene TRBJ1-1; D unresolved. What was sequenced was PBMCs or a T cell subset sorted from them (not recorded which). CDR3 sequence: CASSLGVTLNTEAFF. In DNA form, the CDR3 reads TGCGCCAGCAGCTTGGGGGTAACTTTGAACACTGAAGCTTTCTTT.